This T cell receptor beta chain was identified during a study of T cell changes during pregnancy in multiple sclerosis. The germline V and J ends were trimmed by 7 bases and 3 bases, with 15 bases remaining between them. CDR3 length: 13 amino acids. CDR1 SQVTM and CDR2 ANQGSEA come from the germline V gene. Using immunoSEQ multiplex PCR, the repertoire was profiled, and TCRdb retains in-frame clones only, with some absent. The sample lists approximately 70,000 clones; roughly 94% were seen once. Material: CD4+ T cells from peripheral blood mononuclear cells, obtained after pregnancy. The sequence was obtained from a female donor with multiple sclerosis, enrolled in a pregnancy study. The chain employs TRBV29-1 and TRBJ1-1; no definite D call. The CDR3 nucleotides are TGCAGCGGGGGAGGTGGCGGAGACACTGAAGCTTTCTTT. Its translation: CSGGGGGDTEAFF.